The source of this T cell receptor beta chain is a study of cytomegalovirus exposure and HLA in healthy donors. Study-level findings and limits: Researchers reported in a later analysis that a missense DCLRE1C variant was tied to TCR beta V- and J-gene trimming.

60 Vbeta and 13 Jbeta primers were used in PCR. Clones were read by immunoSEQ multiplex PCR, and TCRdb kept only the in-frame ones, dropping some. The sample includes roughly 120,000 clones, 79% of them seen just once. V was pared by 0 bases and J by 9 bases, with 12 bases between. Germline V gives CDR1 LNHDA, CDR2 SQIVND (reference sequence). This CDR3 contains 14 residues. A word on this clone: The antigen is undetermined.

This TCR derives from a woman between 18 and 30 years old in good health and CMV-seropositive. Sequenced input: PBMCs. The rearrangement links TRBV19 to TRBJ2-1, with a possible D match to TRBD2 (5 bases). CDR3: CASSIDYTSPEQFF. In DNA, the CDR3 is TGTGCCAGTAGTATAGATTATACTAGTCCTGAGCAGTTCTTC.